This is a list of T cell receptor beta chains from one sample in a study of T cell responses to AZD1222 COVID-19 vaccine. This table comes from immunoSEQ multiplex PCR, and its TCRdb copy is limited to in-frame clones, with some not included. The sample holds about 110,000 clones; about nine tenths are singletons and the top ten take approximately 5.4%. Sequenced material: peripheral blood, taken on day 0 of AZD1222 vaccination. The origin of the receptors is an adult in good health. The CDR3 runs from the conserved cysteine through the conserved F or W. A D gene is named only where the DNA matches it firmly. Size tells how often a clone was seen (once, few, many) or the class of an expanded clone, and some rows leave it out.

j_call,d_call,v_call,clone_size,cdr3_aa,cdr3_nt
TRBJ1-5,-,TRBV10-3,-,CAIQGGGEDQPQHF,TGTGCCATTCAAGGGGGTGGGGAGGATCAGCCCCAGCATTTT
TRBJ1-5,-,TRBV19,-,CATNRDSNQPQHF,TGTGCCACAAACCGGGACAGCAATCAGCCCCAGCATTTT
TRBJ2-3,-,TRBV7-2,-,CASSLNWGTDTQYF,TGTGCCAGCAGCTTAAACTGGGGCACAGATACGCAGTATTTT
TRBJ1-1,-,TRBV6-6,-,CASSYPSGSSTEAFF,TGTGCCAGCAGTTACCCGTCAGGGTCTAGCACTGAAGCTTTCTTT
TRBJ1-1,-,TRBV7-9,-,CASSPTLGENTEAFF,TGTGCCAGCAGCCCTACCTTAGGGGAGAACACTGAAGCTTTCTTT
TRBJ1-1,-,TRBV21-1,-,CASSTRGGGWTEAFF,TGTGCCAGCAGCACCCGGGGAGGAGGTTGGACTGAAGCTTTCTTT
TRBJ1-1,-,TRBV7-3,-,CASSLTPGDTEAFF,TGTGCCAGCAGCTTAACACCCGGGGACACTGAAGCTTTCTTT
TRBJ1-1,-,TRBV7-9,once,CASSTEAPGSTEAFF,TGTGCCAGCAGCACAGAGGCCCCTGGGAGCACTGAAGCTTTCTTT
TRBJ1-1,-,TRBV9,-,CASSPATLNTEAFF,TGTGCCAGCAGTCCCGCGACTTTGAACACTGAAGCTTTCTTT
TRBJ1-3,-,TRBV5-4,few,CASSLAPGSSGNTIYF,TGTGCCAGCAGCTTGGCCCCAGGGAGCTCTGGAAACACCATATATTTT
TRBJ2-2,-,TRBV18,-,CASARGQPNTGELFF,TGTGCCAGCGCCCGAGGACAGCCGAACACCGGGGAGCTGTTTTTT
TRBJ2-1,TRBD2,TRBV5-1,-,CASSLGLAVRYNEQFF,TGCGCCAGCAGCTTGGGGCTAGCGGTCAGGTACAATGAGCAGTTCTTC
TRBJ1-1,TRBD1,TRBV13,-,CASSLFGTVVAEAFF,TGTGCCAGCAGCTTATTCGGGACAGTGGTCGCTGAAGCTTTCTTT
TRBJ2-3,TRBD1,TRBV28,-,CASSRQGGNTDTQYF,TGTGCCAGCAGCCGACAGGGGGGGAACACAGATACGCAGTATTTT
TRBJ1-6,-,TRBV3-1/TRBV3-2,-,CASSQGTPKFPLHF,TGTGCCAGCAGCCAAGGGACACCCAAGTTTCCCCTCCACTTT
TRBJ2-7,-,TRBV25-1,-,CASSGSGSRYEQYF,TGTGCCAGCAGTGGTAGCGGAAGTCGCTACGAGCAGTACTTC
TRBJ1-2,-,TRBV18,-,CASSPPTGNYGYTF,TGTGCCAGCTCACCGCCGACAGGAAACTATGGCTACACCTTC
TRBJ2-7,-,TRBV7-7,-,CASSLSTSYEQYF,TGTGCCAGCAGCTTGTCGACGTCCTACGAGCAGTACTTC
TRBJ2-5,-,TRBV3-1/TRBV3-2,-,CASSPQLRVQETQYF,TGTGCCAGCAGCCCCCAGCTACGGGTCCAAGAGACCCAGTACTTC
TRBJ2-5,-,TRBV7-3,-,CASSFRGRETQYF,TGTGCCAGCAGCTTCCGGGGAAGAGAGACCCAGTACTTC
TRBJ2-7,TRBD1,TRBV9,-,CASSGQGRRGEQYF,TGTGCCAGCAGTGGACAGGGCAGGCGTGGAGAGCAGTACTTC
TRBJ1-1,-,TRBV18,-,CASSRPGHQNTEAFF,TGTGCCAGCTCACGACCGGGACACCAGAACACTGAAGCTTTCTTT
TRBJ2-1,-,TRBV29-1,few,CSVEDPTRTSYNEQFF,TGCAGCGTTGAAGATCCCACCCGCACTAGTTACAATGAGCAGTTCTTC
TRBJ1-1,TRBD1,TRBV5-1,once,CASSLDTGVNTEAFF,TGCGCCAGCAGCTTGGATACAGGGGTTAACACTGAAGCTTTCTTT
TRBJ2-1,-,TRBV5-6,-,CASSLADEQFF,TGTGCCAGCAGCTTGGCGGATGAGCAGTTCTTC
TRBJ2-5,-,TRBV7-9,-,CASSFSEGWETQYF,TGTGCCAGCAGCTTCTCGGAGGGTTGGGAGACCCAGTACTTC
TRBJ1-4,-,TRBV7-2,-,CASSFAGVGSEKLFF,TGTGCCAGCAGCTTTGCCGGCGTAGGAAGTGAAAAACTGTTTTTT
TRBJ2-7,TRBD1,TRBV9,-,CASSVGTGGIYEQYF,TGTGCCAGCAGCGTAGGGACAGGGGGCATCTACGAGCAGTACTTC
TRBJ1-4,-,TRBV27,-,CASSSAAAVGKLFF,TGTGCCAGCAGTTCTGCGGCCGCCGTGGGAAAACTGTTTTTT
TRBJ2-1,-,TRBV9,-,CASTHGASSYNEQFF,TGTGCCAGCACCCACGGAGCGAGCTCCTACAATGAGCAGTTCTTC
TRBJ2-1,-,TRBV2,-,CAGQRQAPNEQFF,TGTGCCGGACAGCGCCAGGCCCCCAATGAGCAGTTCTTC
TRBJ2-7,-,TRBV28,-,CASSFSWRGRYPPLNYEQYF,TGTGCCAGCAGTTTCAGCTGGAGGGGGCGATACCCTCCACTAAATTACGAGCAGTACTTC
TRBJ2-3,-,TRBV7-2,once,CASSSYTQYF,TGTGCCAGCAGCTCTTATACGCAGTATTTT
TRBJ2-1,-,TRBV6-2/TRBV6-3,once,CASSLRVTVQFF,TGTGCCAGCAGTTTACGGGTCACAGTGCAGTTCTTC
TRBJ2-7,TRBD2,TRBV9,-,CASSVSATSGRIGHEQYF,TGTGCCAGCAGCGTATCCGCGACTAGCGGGAGGATCGGCCACGAGCAGTACTTC
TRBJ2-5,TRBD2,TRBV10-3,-,CAISLAGGGETQYF,TGTGCCATCAGCTTAGCGGGAGGGGGAGAGACCCAGTACTTC
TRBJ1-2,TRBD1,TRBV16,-,CASSQFHLRGTGYGYTF,TGTGCCAGCAGCCAATTCCACCTCAGGGGGACGGGCTATGGCTACACCTTC
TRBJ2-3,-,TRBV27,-,CASTPRGGWGDTQYF,TGTGCCAGCACCCCGAGGGGGGGCTGGGGAGATACGCAGTATTTT
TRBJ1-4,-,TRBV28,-,CASSLRGAYEKLFF,TGTGCCAGCAGTTTACGGGGGGCGTATGAAAAACTGTTTTTT
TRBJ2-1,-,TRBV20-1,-,CSAKVLERQFF,TGCAGTGCAAAAGTACTAGAACGTCAGTTCTTC
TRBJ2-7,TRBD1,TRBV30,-,CAWSATGEFGEQYF,TGTGCCTGGAGCGCGACAGGGGAGTTTGGCGAGCAGTACTTC
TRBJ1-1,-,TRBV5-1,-,CASRLRTAGTEAFF,TGCGCCAGCAGACTGAGGACCGCCGGAACTGAAGCTTTCTTT
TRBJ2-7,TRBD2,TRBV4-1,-,CASSQAFTTSDEQYF,TGCGCCAGCAGCCAAGCTTTCACGACTAGCGACGAGCAGTACTTC
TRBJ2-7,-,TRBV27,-,CASSLRAGRGVYEQYF,TGTGCCAGCAGTTTAAGGGCTGGCAGGGGGGTTTACGAGCAGTACTTC
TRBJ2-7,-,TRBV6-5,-,CASSYRDGYEQYF,TGTGCCAGCAGTTACAGGGACGGCTACGAGCAGTACTTC
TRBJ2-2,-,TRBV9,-,CASSVVVSDGELFF,TGTGCCAGCAGCGTAGTGGTGAGCGACGGGGAGCTGTTTTTT
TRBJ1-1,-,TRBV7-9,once,CASSSQGVQTEAFF,TGTGCCAGCAGCTCACAGGGAGTTCAAACTGAAGCTTTCTTT
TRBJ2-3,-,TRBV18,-,CASSPALQEQYF,TGTGCCAGCTCACCAGCCCTACAAGAGCAGTATTTT
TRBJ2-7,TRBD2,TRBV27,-,CASSPLGSGRFNSYEQYF,TGTGCCAGCAGTCCCCTGGGTAGCGGGAGGTTTAACTCCTACGAGCAGTACTTC
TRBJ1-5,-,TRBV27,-,CASRRSSGNQPQHF,TGTGCCAGCAGAAGATCCTCAGGCAATCAGCCCCAGCATTTT
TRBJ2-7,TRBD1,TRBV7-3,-,CASSPTSDRTYEQYF,TGTGCCAGCAGCCCCACATCGGACAGGACCTACGAGCAGTACTTC
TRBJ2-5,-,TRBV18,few,CASSPLTSTGETQYF,TGTGCCAGCTCACCATTGACTAGTACGGGAGAGACCCAGTACTTC